The source of this TCR beta chain is a study of blood T cell repertoires in COVID-19 (TCRdb year 2020). Background on the whole study: The collaborator samples originated in the United States, Italy and Spain and spanned the acute and convalescent phases of COVID-19. The material from the prospective study consisted of cDNA or gDNA derived from T cells, B-cell-depleted T cells, or PBMCs. Deeply sampled blood TCRbeta repertoires from subjects exposed to, actively infected with, or recovered from COVID-19 were included in the dataset. A freely available public database, intended as a resource for researchers studying the immune response to SARS-CoV-2, is where the repertoires were released. The samples were drawn from the first 160 participants of the ongoing ImmuneRACE study and from 1,254 subjects provided by 6 global collaborators. A de-identified subject ID, COVID-19 status, age in years and sex were almost always included in the sample metadata. Where available, HLA class I and class II types were obtained from metadata supplied by the sample provider rather than from assay-based typing.

For this clone: Its antigen is not yet known. It has no much larger one-base neighbor in the sample; base qualities were not kept.

In the prospective study, participants were about 18 to 100 years old, resided in 24 geographic areas of the United States, and were enrolled through a virtual design. Cohort assignment in the prospective study relied on participant-reported clinical history from a screening survey and a study questionnaire. Recovered participants in ImmuneRACE Cohort 3 were defined by two consecutive negative NP/OP PCR tests, clearance by a healthcare professional, or resolution of symptoms. Each participant in the prospective study had whole blood, serum and a nasopharyngeal or oropharyngeal swab collected by mobile phlebotomists. Additional blood draws and questionnaires over an approximately two-month period could optionally be provided by prospective study participants. Before DNA extraction, blood samples from the prospective study were shipped at room temperature or frozen. General study outcomes and caveats: The amount of clinical and demographic metadata varied by source and participant and was provided uncurated.

V loses 4 bases at its end and J loses 3 bases; junction bases beyond the gene matches: 5. CDR1 KGHSH and CDR2 LQKENI were looked up in the germline V gene. From its cysteine to its phenylalanine, the CDR3 spans 15 amino acids. CDR3 DNA is the only sequence kept; it has 45 bases, read in frame from the first base. TCRbeta CDR3 regions were amplified from genomic DNA using the immunoSEQ Assay, a bias-controlled multiplex PCR. As for how the authors treated the data: Within the assay, amplification of reference gene primers was used to estimate how many nucleated cells each sample contained. To quantify the absolute abundance of each unique TCRbeta CDR3 rearrangement, sequence reads were collapsed and filtered. For each sample, productive Simpson clonality was calculated as the square root of Simpson's diversity index across productive rearrangements. TCRdb carries this immuneACCESS record with in-frame sequences only. Its versions omit some clonotypes, under half of them owing to an unresolved V gene in the studies checked, with the rest unexplained. The DNA was the basis for D and trimming; V, J and clone size are from that table. The sample includes about 330,000 clones, with about 87% observed a single time. Around 5% of the sample rests with the top ten.

Rearrangement joined TRBV18 to TRBJ1-3; 8 bases in between match TRBD1. Sequencing input: PBMCs or T cells enriched from blood (not recorded which). This receptor was identified in a young man who had recovered from COVID-19. The sequenced DNA is TGTGCCAGCTCACAAGCGGGACAGGTTGGAAACACCATATATTTT. This is translated as CASSQAGQVGNTIYF.